The 2 T cell receptor beta chains given below trace back to one sample, sequenced in a study of shared clonotypes between healthy human individuals (dated by TCRdb to 2018 to 2020). The library was produced with the immunoSEQ multiplex PCR assay. Held by TCRdb, this immuneACCESS table contains in-frame sequences only and omits some clones. Under half of the omission traces to an unresolved V gene where checked; the cause of the rest is unknown. The sample table lists 2 million to 2.5 million clones, 90% to 96% of them with a count of one. Roughly 0.13% of the sample is held by the ten biggest clonotypes. Sequenced sample: naive CD4+ T cells sorted from blood. Interpreted using the paper, the cell subset or site label stands for: CD45RA+ positively selected. These receptors all come from a man aged 18 to 30 in good health.

The chain links TRBV2 to TRBJ2-7; possibly TRBD2 for D (6 bases). Germline CDR1 is SNHLY and CDR2 is FYNNEI. Trimming took off 5 bases at V and 3 bases at J, with 17 bases between the two ends. This CDR3 region has 15 residues. The CDR3 coding sequence is TGTGCCAGCAGTCTAGGCGGGGTGCTCGTCTACGAGCAGTACTTC. It specifies CASSLGGVLVYEQYF.

This sequence joins TRBV19 and TRBJ2-7; perhaps TRBD1 as D (6 bases). V lost 2 bases to trimming and J lost 3 bases, with 14 bases between them. From germline, CDR1 is LNHDA and CDR2 SQIVND (reference sequence). This CDR3 has 15 amino acids. CDR3 sequence (DNA): TGTGCCAGTAGTATATCCCCTGACAGGAGCTACGAGCAGTACTTC. Its translation is CASSISPDRSYEQYF. Full variable domain (missing parts from reference TRBV19 and TRBJ2-7): DGGITQSPKYLFRKEGQNVTLSCEQNLNHDAMYWYRQDPGQGLRLIYYSQIVNDFQKGDIAEGYSVSREKKESFPLTVTSAQKNPTAFYLCASSISPDRSYEQYFGPGTRLTVT.